This TCR beta chain derives from a study of T cell repertoires in cytomegalovirus infection. About the research overall: Indications of both CMV infection and matching HLA type were provided by public TCR beta signatures.

Whole-study results and caveats: Cumulative public TCR beta family frequency identified carriers of CMV plus the relevant HLA.

A word on this clonotype: Its antigen is not identified.

The length of the CDR3 is 16 residues. Germline values: CDR1 DFQATT, CDR2 SNEGSKA (reference sequence). After removal of 0 bases from V and 2 bases from J, the junction contained 3 bases not matched to a gene. TCRdb passed the reads through MiXCR, listing each CDR3 protein once. Found here are under 200,000 distinct CDR3 sequences, 28% of them singletons; the top ten hold 30% to 35%. This TCR derives from a human donor in good health (CMV status not recorded). Some clones in this sample may be carry-over from other donors' samples. Sequencing was performed on PBMCs. The chain uses TRBV20-1 and TRBJ1-3, with 11 positions matching TRBD1. The CDR3 region is CSAREGQGATGNTIYF. In DNA form, the CDR3 reads TGCAGTGCTAGAGAAGGACAGGGGGCGACTGGAAACACCATATATTTT.